This T cell receptor beta chain appears in the sequencing data of a study of read filtering for tumor transcriptome and immune sequencing. This library used roughly 400 ng RNA and molecular barcoded adaptors spanning alpha/delta and beta/gamma chains. TCRdb passed the reads through MiXCR, listing each CDR3 protein once. The sample lists some 120,000 distinct CDR3 sequences, 10% to 15% occurring once. V was pared by 7 bases and J by 5 bases, with 10 bases between. Germline CDR1 SNHLY, CDR2 FYNNEI. CDR3 length equals 12 residues. The sample comprised a population of CD138-negative cells sorted from bone marrow. The V gene is TRBV2, the J gene TRBJ2-3; D might be TRBD1 (5 bases). The clonotype comes from a donor at least 40 years old with multiple myeloma. CDR3 DNA sequence: TGTGCCAGCAACCGTAGGGGAGATACGCAGTATTTT. Translated, it gives CASNRRGDTQYF.